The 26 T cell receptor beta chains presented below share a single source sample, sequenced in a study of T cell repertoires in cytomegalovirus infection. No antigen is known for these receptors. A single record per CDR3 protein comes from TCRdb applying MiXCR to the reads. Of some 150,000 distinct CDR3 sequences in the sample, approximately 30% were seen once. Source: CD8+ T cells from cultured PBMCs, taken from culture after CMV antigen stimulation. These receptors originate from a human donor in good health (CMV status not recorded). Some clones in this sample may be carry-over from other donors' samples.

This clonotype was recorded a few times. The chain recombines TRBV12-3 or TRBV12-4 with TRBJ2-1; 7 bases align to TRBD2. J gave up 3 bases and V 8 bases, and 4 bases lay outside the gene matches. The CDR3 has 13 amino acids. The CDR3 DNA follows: TGTGCCAGCGGGGGAGGGGACTACAATGAGCAGTTCTTC. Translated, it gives CASGGGDYNEQFF.

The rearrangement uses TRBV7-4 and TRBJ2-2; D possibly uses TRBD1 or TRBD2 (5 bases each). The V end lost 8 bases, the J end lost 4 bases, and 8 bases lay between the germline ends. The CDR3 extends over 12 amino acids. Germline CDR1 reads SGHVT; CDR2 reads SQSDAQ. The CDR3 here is CASPGATGELFF. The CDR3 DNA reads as TGTGCCAGCCCCGGGGCCACCGGGGAGCTGTTTTTT.

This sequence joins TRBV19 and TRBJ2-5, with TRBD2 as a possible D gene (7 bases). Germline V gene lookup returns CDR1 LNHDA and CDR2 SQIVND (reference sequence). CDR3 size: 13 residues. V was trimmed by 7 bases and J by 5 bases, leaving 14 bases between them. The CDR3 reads CASIGGAGETQYF. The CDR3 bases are TGTGCCAGTATTGGGGGGGCAGGGGAGACCCAGTACTTC.

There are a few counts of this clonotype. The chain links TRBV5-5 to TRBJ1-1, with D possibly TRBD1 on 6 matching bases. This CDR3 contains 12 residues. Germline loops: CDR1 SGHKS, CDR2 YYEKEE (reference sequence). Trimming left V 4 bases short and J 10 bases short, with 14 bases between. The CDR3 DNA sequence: TGTGCCAGCAGCCCCGGACAGATTGGAGCTTTCTTT. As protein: CASSPGQIGAFF.

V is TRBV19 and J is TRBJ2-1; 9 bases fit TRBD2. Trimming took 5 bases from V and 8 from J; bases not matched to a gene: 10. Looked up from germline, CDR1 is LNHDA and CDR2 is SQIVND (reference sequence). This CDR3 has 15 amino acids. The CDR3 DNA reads TGTGCCAGTAGTCTTTTGTCTAGCGGGGTTGATGAGCAGTTCTTC. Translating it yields CASSLLSSGVDEQFF.

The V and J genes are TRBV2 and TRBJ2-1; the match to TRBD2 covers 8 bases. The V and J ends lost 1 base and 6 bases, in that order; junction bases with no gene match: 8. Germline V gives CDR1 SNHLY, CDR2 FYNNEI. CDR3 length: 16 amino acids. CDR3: CASSEGITGGGNEQFF. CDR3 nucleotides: TGTGCCAGCAGTGAAGGGATAACGGGGGGGGGCAATGAGCAGTTCTTC.

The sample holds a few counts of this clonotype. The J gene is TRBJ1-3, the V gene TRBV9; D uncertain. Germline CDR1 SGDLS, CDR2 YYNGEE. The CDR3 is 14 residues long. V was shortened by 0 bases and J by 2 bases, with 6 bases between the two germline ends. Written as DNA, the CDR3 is TGTGCCAGCAGCGTAGAACCCCCTGGAAACACCATATATTTT. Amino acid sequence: CASSVEPPGNTIYF.

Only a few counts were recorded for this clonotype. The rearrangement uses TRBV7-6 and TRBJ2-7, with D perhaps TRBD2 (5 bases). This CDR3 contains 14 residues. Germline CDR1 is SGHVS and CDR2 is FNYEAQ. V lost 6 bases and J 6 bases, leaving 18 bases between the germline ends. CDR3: CASSSAEWAGEQYF. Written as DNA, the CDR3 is TGTGCCAGCAGTTCCGCGGAGTGGGCGGGCGAGCAGTACTTC.

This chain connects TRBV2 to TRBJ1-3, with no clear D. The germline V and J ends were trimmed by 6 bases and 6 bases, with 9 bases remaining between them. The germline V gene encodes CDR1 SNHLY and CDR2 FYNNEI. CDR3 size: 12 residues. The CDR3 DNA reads TGTGCCAGCAGATATCTCGAAAACACCATATATTTT. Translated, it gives CASRYLENTIYF. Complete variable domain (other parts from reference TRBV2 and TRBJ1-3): EPEVTQTPSHQVTQMGQEVILRCVPISNHLYFYWYRQILGQKVEFLVSFYNNEISEKSEIFDDQFSVERPDGSNFTLKIRSTKLEDSAMYFCASRYLENTIYFGEGSWLTVV.

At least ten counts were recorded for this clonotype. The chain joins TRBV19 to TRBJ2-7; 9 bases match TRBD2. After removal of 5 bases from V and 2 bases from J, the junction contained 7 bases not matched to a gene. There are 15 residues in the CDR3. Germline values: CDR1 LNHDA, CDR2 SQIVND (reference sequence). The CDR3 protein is CASSRSSGAPYEQYF. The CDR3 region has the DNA TGTGCCAGTAGTCGATCTAGCGGGGCGCCCTACGAGCAGTACTTC.

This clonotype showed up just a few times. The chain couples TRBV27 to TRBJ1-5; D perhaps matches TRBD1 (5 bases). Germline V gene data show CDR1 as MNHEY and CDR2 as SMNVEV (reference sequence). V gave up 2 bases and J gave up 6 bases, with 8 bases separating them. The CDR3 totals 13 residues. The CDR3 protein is CASSLKGFQPQHF. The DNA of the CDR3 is TGTGCCAGCAGTTTAAAGGGGTTTCAGCCCCAGCATTTT.

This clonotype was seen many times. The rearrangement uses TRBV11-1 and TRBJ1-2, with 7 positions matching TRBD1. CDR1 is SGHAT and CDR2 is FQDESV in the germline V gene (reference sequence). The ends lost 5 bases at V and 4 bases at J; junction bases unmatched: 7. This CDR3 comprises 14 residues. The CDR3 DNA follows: TGTGCCAGCAGCAAAACAGGGGTCAGCTATGGCTACACCTTC. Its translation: CASSKTGVSYGYTF.

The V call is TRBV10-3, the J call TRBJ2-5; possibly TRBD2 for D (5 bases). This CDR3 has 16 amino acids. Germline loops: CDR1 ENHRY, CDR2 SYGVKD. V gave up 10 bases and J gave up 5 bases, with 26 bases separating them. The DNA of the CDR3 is TGTGCCACCTCAAGCCCCGGGGTGGGGTCCAAGGAGACCCAGTACTTC. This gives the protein CATSSPGVGSKETQYF.

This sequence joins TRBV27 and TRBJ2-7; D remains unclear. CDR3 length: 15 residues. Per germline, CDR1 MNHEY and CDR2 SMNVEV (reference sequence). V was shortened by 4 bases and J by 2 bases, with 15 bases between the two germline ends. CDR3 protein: CASSSGLRLPYEQYF. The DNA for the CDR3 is TGTGCCAGCAGTTCGGGCCTACGACTCCCCTACGAGCAGTACTTC.

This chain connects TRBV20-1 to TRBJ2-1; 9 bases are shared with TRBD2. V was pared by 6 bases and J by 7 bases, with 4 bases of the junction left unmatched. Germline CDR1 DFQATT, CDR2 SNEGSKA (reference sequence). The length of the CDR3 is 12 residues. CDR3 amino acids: CSARLAENEQFF. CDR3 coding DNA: TGCAGTGCCCGACTAGCGGAAAATGAGCAGTTCTTC.

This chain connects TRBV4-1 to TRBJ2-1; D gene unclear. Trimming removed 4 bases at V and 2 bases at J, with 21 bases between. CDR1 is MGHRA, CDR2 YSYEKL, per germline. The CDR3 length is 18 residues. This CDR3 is CASSPEGPQQDTYNEQFF. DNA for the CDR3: TGCGCCAGCAGCCCGGAAGGGCCGCAGCAGGATACCTACAATGAGCAGTTCTTC.

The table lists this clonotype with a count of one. Here the CDR3 DNA reads TGTGCCAGCAGTTTAACCCCGTACTTGAGCTACGAGCAGTACTTC. Protein product: CASSLTPYLSYEQYF. V gene TRBV28 combines with J gene TRBJ2-7; D gene unclear. V was shortened by 2 bases and J by 3 bases, with 14 bases between the two germline ends. The CDR3 covers 15 residues. From germline, CDR1 is MDHEN and CDR2 SYDVKM.

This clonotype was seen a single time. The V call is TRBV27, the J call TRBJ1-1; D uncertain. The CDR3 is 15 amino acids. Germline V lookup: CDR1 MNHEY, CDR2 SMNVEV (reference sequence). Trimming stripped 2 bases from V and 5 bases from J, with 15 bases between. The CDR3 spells CASSLRGVSLTEAFF. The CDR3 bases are TGTGCCAGCAGTTTACGGGGAGTATCGTTGACTGAAGCTTTCTTT.

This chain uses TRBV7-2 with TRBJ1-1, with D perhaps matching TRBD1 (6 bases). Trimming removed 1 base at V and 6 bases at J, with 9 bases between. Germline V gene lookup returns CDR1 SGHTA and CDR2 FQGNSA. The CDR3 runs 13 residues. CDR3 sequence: CASSLVTGAEAFF. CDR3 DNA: TGTGCCAGCAGCTTAGTGACAGGAGCTGAAGCTTTCTTT.

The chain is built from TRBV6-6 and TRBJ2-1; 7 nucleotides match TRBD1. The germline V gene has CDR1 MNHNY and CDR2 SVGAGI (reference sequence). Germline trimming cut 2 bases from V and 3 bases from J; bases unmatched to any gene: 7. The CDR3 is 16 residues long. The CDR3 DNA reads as TGTGCCAGCAGTTACGATCCGGGACAGCACTACAATGAGCAGTTCTTC. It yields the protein CASSYDPGQHYNEQFF.

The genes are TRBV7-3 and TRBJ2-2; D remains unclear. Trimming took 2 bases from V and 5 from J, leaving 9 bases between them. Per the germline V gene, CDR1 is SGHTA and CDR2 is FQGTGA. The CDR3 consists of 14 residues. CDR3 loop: CASSLEIETGELFF. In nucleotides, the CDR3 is TGTGCCAGCAGCTTAGAGATAGAAACCGGGGAGCTGTTTTTT.

CDR3 sequence: CASSQSGAEQYF. Here the CDR3 DNA reads TGTGCCAGCAGTCAATCAGGGGCGGAGCAGTACTTC. This chain connects TRBV2 to TRBJ2-7; D is possibly TRBD1 (6 bases). This CDR3 is 12 amino acids long. V was shortened by 5 bases and J by 7 bases, with 12 bases between the two germline ends. From germline, CDR1 is SNHLY and CDR2 FYNNEI.

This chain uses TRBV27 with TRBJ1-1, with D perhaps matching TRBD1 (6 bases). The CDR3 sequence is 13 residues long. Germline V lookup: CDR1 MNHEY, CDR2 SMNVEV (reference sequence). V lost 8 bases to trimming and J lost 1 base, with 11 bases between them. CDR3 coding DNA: TGTGCCAGCCTGGACAGTCAGAACACTGAAGCTTTCTTT. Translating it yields CASLDSQNTEAFF.

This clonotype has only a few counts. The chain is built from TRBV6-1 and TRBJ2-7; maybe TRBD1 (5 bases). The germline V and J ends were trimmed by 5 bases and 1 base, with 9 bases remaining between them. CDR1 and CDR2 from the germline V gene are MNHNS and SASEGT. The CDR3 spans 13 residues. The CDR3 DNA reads TGTGCCAGCAGTCCGACAGCTTCCTACGAGCAGTACTTC. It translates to CASSPTASYEQYF.

CDR3 protein: CASSPRSREDYGYTF. Written as DNA, the CDR3 is TGTGCCAGCAGTCCCCGTTCTCGGGAGGACTATGGCTACACCTTC. This chain uses TRBV12-3 or TRBV12-4 with TRBJ1-2; no firm D call. Trimming removed 5 bases from V and 3 bases from J, with 16 bases in between. The CDR3 totals 15 residues.

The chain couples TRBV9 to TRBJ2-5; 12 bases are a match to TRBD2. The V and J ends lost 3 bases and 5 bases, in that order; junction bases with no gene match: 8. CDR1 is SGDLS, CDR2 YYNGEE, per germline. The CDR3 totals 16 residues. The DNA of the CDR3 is TGTGCCAGCAGCGCCCCTCTAGCGGGGGGGCGGGAGACCCAGTACTTC. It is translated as CASSAPLAGGRETQYF.